Presented here are 21 T cell receptor beta chains from one specimen sequenced in a study of T cells in tuberculosis. Here immunoSEQ multiplex PCR was the method, and the copy in TCRdb shows in-frame clones only, minus some. This table holds around 45,000 clones, about 94% found once. Material: PBMCs. The receptors derive from a donor between 10 and 35 years old with latent tuberculosis or without tuberculosis infection. Some clones in this sample may be carry-over from other donors' samples.

This chain joins TRBV27 and TRBJ1-1; 11 positions agree with TRBD1. The CDR3 has 14 residues. CDR1 and CDR2 (germline): MNHEY, SMNVEV (reference sequence). Losses at the gene ends were 3 bases for V and 6 bases for J; bases not matched to a gene: 3. The CDR3 sequence: CASSFGTGGAEAFF. The CDR3 DNA reads TGTGCCAGCAGTTTCGGGACAGGGGGTGCTGAAGCTTTCTTT.

This chain links TRBV9 with TRBJ2-7, with D perhaps TRBD2 (6 bases). Germline V gives CDR1 SGDLS, CDR2 YYNGEE. V dropped 4 bases and J dropped 3 bases, with 14 bases sitting between them. This CDR3 is built from 14 residues. The chain's CDR3 is CASSPRGRFYEQYF. DNA for the CDR3: TGTGCCAGCAGCCCTCGTGGGAGGTTCTACGAGCAGTACTTC.

In DNA form, the CDR3 reads TGTGCCAGCAGCTCGGGACAGGACATGAACACTGAAGCTTTCTTT. Its translation is CASSSGQDMNTEAFF. The V call is TRBV7-9, the J call TRBJ1-1; 8 nucleotides align to TRBD1. Germline V gives CDR1 SEHNR, CDR2 FQNEAQ (reference sequence). Trimming took 4 bases from V and 0 from J; bases not matched to a gene: 4. This CDR3 has 15 residues.

The count of this clone is one. The V and J genes are TRBV12-5 and TRBJ2-2, with D possibly matching TRBD1 (6 bases). V was shortened by 6 bases and J by 6 bases, with 11 bases between the two germline ends. CDR3 size: 13 residues. Germline CDR1 reads LGHNT; CDR2 reads FRNRAP. The CDR3 is CASGPGVPGELFF. CDR3 DNA sequence: TGTGCTAGTGGGCCAGGGGTCCCCGGGGAGCTGTTTTTT.

The rearrangement joins TRBV2 to TRBJ2-2, with TRBD2 matching 9 bases. V was pared by 7 bases and J by 6 bases, with 12 bases of the junction left unmatched. CDR3 length: 16 amino acids. CDR1 is SNHLY and CDR2 is FYNNEI in the germline V gene. The CDR3 nucleotides are TGTGCCAGCACCCCGCAAGCGGGAGGTTATTCCGGGGAGCTGTTTTTT. It is translated as CASTPQAGGYSGELFF.

The J gene is TRBJ2-3, the V gene TRBV5-1; D may be TRBD2 (6 bases). In germline, CDR1 is SGHRS, CDR2 YFSETQ. The CDR3 totals 14 residues. V was shortened by 7 bases and J by 0 bases, with 12 bases between the two germline ends. The CDR3 DNA follows: TGCGCCAGCTCACCCGGGACTAGCACAGATACGCAGTATTTT. Its protein product is CASSPGTSTDTQYF.

This clone showed up just once. This rearrangement joins TRBV4-1 to TRBJ2-5, with TRBD1 identical over 9 bases. Germline CDR1 and CDR2: MGHRA and YSYEKL. The CDR3 loop spans 14 amino acids. V shed 5 bases and J 7 bases; nucleotides not matched to a gene: 8. The CDR3 here is CASSDRDRARTQYF. CDR3 DNA: TGCGCCAGCAGCGACCGGGACAGGGCCAGGACCCAGTACTTC.

The chain links TRBV27 to TRBJ2-3; no firm D call. CDR1 MNHEY and CDR2 SMNVEV come from the germline V gene (reference sequence). V lost 6 bases and J lost 0, with 16 bases in between. The CDR3 consists of 16 residues. CDR3 nucleotide sequence: TGTGCCAGCAGCCCACGAGGCCGTTCTAGCACAGATACGCAGTATTTT. This gives the protein CASSPRGRSSTDTQYF.

V gene TRBV15 combines with J gene TRBJ1-1, with D uncertain. Germline CDR1 and CDR2: LNHNV and YYDKDF (reference sequence). The CDR3 is made up of 15 amino acids. V dropped 1 base and J dropped 3 bases, with 12 bases sitting between them. DNA for the CDR3: TGTGCCACCAGCAGAGGGGGAGACGGGGACACTGAAGCTTTCTTT. It is translated as CATSRGGDGDTEAFF.

V usage is TRBV19 and J usage is TRBJ2-1; 7 bases align to TRBD2. The germline V gene has CDR1 LNHDA and CDR2 SQIVND (reference sequence). The CDR3 has 16 amino acids. V shed 10 bases, J shed 5 bases, and the junction held 17 bases outside the gene matches. CDR3 sequence reads: CATKKFGRENNNEQFF. The CDR3 coding sequence is TGTGCCACCAAAAAGTTCGGGCGGGAGAACAACAATGAGCAGTTCTTC.

The rearrangement links TRBV2 to TRBJ2-3; TRBD2 might be the D (7 bases). The CDR3 sequence is 13 residues long. Looked up from germline, CDR1 is SNHLY and CDR2 is FYNNEI. Trimming cost V 8 bases and J 2 bases, with 11 bases left between them. CDR3 protein: CASGGGLTDTQYF. The CDR3 nucleotides are TGTGCCAGCGGGGGGGGCCTCACAGATACGCAGTATTTT.

This chain connects TRBV27 to TRBJ2-6; a weak D match, TRBD1 (5 bases). The CDR3 length is 16 residues. Germline CDR1 is MNHEY and CDR2 is SMNVEV (reference sequence). V was trimmed by 6 bases and J by 1 base, leaving 13 bases between them. In DNA, the CDR3 is TGTGCCAGCAGGGGGCGGTCCCTATCTGGGGCCAACGTCCTGACTTTC. Its translation: CASRGRSLSGANVLTF.

The table lists this clone with a count of one. The J gene is TRBJ2-7, the V gene TRBV29-1; 7 bases are a match to TRBD2. Germline lookup yields CDR1 SQVTM and CDR2 ANQGSEA. The CDR3 contains 13 residues. The J segment lost 4 bases and the V segment lost 6 bases, leaving 9 bases of the junction unmatched. CDR3 nucleotide sequence: TGCAGCGTCTCACTCACGGGAGGATACGAGCAGTACTTC. This translates into CSVSLTGGYEQYF.

The genes are TRBV28 and TRBJ2-7; no firm D call. The germline V gene has CDR1 MDHEN and CDR2 SYDVKM. The CDR3 has 14 amino acids. V lost 10 bases and J lost 3, with 19 bases in between. CDR3 bases: TGTGCCACTACATTCCCAGGAAAGAGCTACGAGCAGTACTTC. It translates to CATTFPGKSYEQYF.

The J gene is TRBJ2-7, the V gene TRBV5-1; D might be TRBD1 (5 bases). V was trimmed by 4 bases and J by 3 bases, leaving 14 bases between them. Looked up from germline, CDR1 is SGHRS and CDR2 is YFSETQ. This CDR3 is built from 14 residues. The CDR3 region has the DNA TGCGCCAGCAGCCCCAAGGGGCCCCACTACGAGCAGTACTTC. This codes for CASSPKGPHYEQYF.

This clone was seen a single time. The genes are TRBV7-3 and TRBJ1-1, with no clear D. CDR3 length: 15 amino acids. Trimming pared 5 bases from V and 0 bases from J, leaving 13 bases between. Germline V gene data show CDR1 as SGHTA and CDR2 as FQGTGA. The CDR3 coding sequence is TGTGCCAGCAGCCCCCTAGTTCGACTGAACACTGAAGCTTTCTTT. As protein: CASSPLVRLNTEAFF.

V and J are TRBV6-5 and TRBJ2-7; 12 positions match TRBD2. Germline assignment: CDR1 MNHEY and CDR2 SVGAGI. Trimming removed 2 bases from V and 4 bases from J; junction bases left unmatched: 0. The CDR3 totals 14 residues. CDR3: CASSYGTSGYEQYF. The CDR3 nucleotides are TGTGCCAGCAGTTACGGGACTAGCGGGTACGAGCAGTACTTC.

The V call is TRBV6-1, the J call TRBJ2-7; possible D gene TRBD2, 5 bases. The CDR3 loop spans 14 amino acids. The germline V and J ends were trimmed by 2 bases and 7 bases, with 15 bases remaining between them. The germline CDR1 and CDR2 sequences are MNHNS and SASEGT. The DNA of the CDR3 is TGTGCCAGCAGTGAATCTAGTCCCAGGAGGGAGCAGTACTTC. It codes for CASSESSPRREQYF.

The chain couples TRBV9 to TRBJ2-1; D is undetermined. The CDR3 loop spans 16 amino acids. The V end lost 3 bases, the J end lost 2 bases, and 15 bases lay between the germline ends. Germline CDR1 and CDR2: SGDLS and YYNGEE. CDR3 region: CASSGLPGPPYNEQFF. The CDR3 coding sequence is TGTGCCAGCAGCGGTTTACCGGGTCCTCCCTACAATGAGCAGTTCTTC.

The chain has TRBV7-2 and TRBJ1-2; D not resolved. The CDR3 has 15 amino acids. V was trimmed by 2 bases and J by 2 bases, leaving 12 bases between them. Germline-derived CDR1 and CDR2 are SGHTA and FQGNSA. The CDR3, as DNA: TGTGCCAGCAGCTTACGAGGCGGAACCAACTATGGCTACACCTTC. Amino acid sequence: CASSLRGGTNYGYTF.

The J gene is TRBJ2-3, the V gene TRBV4-2; 10 bases agree with TRBD1. The CDR3 has 20 amino acids. Per the germline V gene, CDR1 is LGHNA and CDR2 is YNFKEQ. The J segment lost 2 bases and the V segment lost 1 base, leaving 15 bases of the junction unmatched. CDR3 DNA: TGTGCCAGCAGCCAAGTGAAGCCCCGACAGGGGGCGCGACCCACAGATACGCAGTATTTT. Translated: CASSQVKPRQGARPTDTQYF.